Listed below are T cell receptor beta chains from one sample, sequenced in a study of CD8+CD57+ T cells in acquired aplastic anemia. One entry per CDR3 protein, called by TCRdb with MiXCR from the reads. The sample lists a few hundred thousand distinct CDR3 sequences; 40% to 60% were seen once. Sequences were obtained from sorted CD4+, CD8+, or CD8+CD57+ T cells (not recorded which) from PBMCs. The origin of the receptors is a human donor with aplastic anemia. Each CDR3 is given with its conserved first and last residue. A D gene is named only where the DNA matches it firmly. Size is omitted from some rows. Given values are once, few, many or a class for expanded clones.

D gene,V gene,J gene,clone size,CDR3 protein,CDR3 DNA
TRBD2,TRBV7-9,TRBJ2-1,many,CASSPQPRGDNEQFF,TGTGCCAGCAGCCCCCAGCCGCGGGGGGATAATGAGCAGTTCTTC
.,TRBV9,TRBJ2-1,.,CASSVADGGAGDEQFF,TGTGCCAGCAGCGTAGCTGACGGAGGGGCTGGAGATGAGCAGTTCTTC
.,TRBV5-1,TRBJ2-7,.,CASSLTQGVGPYEQYF,TGCGCCAGCAGCTTGACTCAGGGAGTCGGCCCCTACGAGCAGTACTTC
.,TRBV20-1,TRBJ1-5,few,CSARGDYSNQPQHF,TGCAGTGCTAGGGGGGACTATAGCAATCAGCCCCAGCATTTT
.,TRBV5-1,TRBJ1-1,many,CASSLAGVGTEAFF,TGCGCCAGCAGCTTGGCAGGGGTCGGGACTGAAGCTTTCTTT
.,TRBV20-1,TRBJ1-3,.,CSARSDSQGGNTIYF,TGCAGTGCTAGATCGGACAGCCAAGGAGGAAACACCATATATTTT
.,TRBV29-1,TRBJ2-7,many,CSVGPTRDEQYF,TGCAGCGTTGGACCGACGAGAGACGAGCAGTACTTC
.,TRBV6-1,TRBJ2-7,many,CALLGWVGSYEQYF,TGTGCTTTGCTCGGGTGGGTTGGGTCCTACGAGCAGTACTTC
TRBD1,TRBV12-3/TRBV12-4,TRBJ1-5,few,CASSSDRASNQPQHF,TGTGCCAGCAGCTCAGACAGGGCGAGCAATCAGCCCCAGCATTTT
TRBD1,TRBV15,TRBJ1-2,many,CATSRGGTGQGYTF,TGTGCCACCAGCCGAGGGGGGACAGGGCAGGGCTACACCTTC
.,TRBV19,TRBJ2-7,.,CASSQQGGAEQYF,TGTGCCAGTAGTCAACAGGGAGGGGCCGAGCAGTACTTC
.,TRBV20-1,TRBJ2-7,few,CSARAGVAEQYF,TGCAGTGCTAGAGCAGGGGTCGCCGAGCAGTACTTC
TRBD2,TRBV7-8,TRBJ2-5,.,CASSSELGLAGGEETQYF,TGTGCCAGCAGCTCCGAGTTGGGACTAGCGGGGGGGGAAGAGACCCAGTACTTC
TRBD1,TRBV6-6,TRBJ2-7,many,CASQGEYEQYF,TGTGCCAGTCAGGGGGAGTACGAGCAGTACTTC
.,TRBV3-1,TRBJ1-2,.,CASSLRGGPNYGYTF,TGTGCCAGCAGCCTTAGGGGGGGTCCTAACTATGGCTACACCTTC
.,TRBV5-1,TRBJ1-1,few,CASSEGTNTEAFF,TGCGCCAGCAGCGAGGGGACGAACACTGAAGCTTTCTTT
.,TRBV6-5,TRBJ1-5,many,CASSYSREGDQPQHF,TGTGCCAGCAGTTACTCCAGGGAAGGGGATCAGCCCCAGCATTTT
.,TRBV5-1,TRBJ2-2,.,CASSLGVNTGELVF,TGCGCCAGCAGCTTGGGGGTTAACACCGGGGAGCTGGTTTTT
TRBD2,TRBV20-1,TRBJ2-5,many,CSARGLVQETQYF,TGCAGTGCTAGGGGACTAGTCCAAGAGACCCAGTACTTC
TRBD2,TRBV5-1,TRBJ2-7,.,CASSLAGGTSSYEQYF,TGCGCCAGCAGCTTAGCGGGGGGCACCAGCTCCTACGAGCAGTACTTC
.,TRBV15,TRBJ1-6,.,CATSRDRAGLNSPLHF,TGTGCCACCAGCAGAGATCGGGCAGGGCTGAATTCACCCCTCCACTTT
TRBD1,TRBV6-2/TRBV6-3,TRBJ1-4,.,CASSAHSDRGEKLFF,TGTGCCAGCAGTGCCCACAGTGACAGGGGGGAAAAACTGTTTTTT
TRBD1,TRBV6-5,TRBJ2-3,many,CASSYGTDYPSTDTQYF,TGTGCCAGCAGTTACGGGACAGACTATCCTAGCACAGATACGCAGTATTTT
.,TRBV5-1,TRBJ1-6,once,CASSSRGQIMSSPLHF,TGCGCCAGCAGCTCCCGGGGGCAGATAATGTCTTCACCCCTCCACTTT
TRBD2,TRBV7-9,TRBJ2-5,.,CASSLLRGGRETQYF,TGTGCCAGCAGCTTACTACGGGGGGGCCGAGAGACCCAGTACTTC
.,TRBV20-1,TRBJ2-7,.,CSARSGRTYEQYF,TGCAGTGCTAGGTCGGGACGAACCTACGAGCAGTACTTC
TRBD1,TRBV2,TRBJ2-7,.,CARSQEGGTGDEQCF,TGTGCCAGAAGCCAGGAAGGGGGGACAGGGGACGAGCAGTGCTTC
.,TRBV6-5,TRBJ2-3,many,CASSYGRDTQYF,TGTGCCAGCAGTTACGGGCGAGATACGCAGTATTTT
TRBD1,TRBV25-1,TRBJ1-6,.,CASSETGQGHSPLHF,TGTGCCAGCAGTGAAACGGGACAGGGACATTCACCCCTCCACTTT
.,TRBV19,TRBJ1-5,.,CASSFLLADQPQHF,TGTGCCAGTAGTTTCCTTTTGGCTGATCAGCCCCAGCATTTT
TRBD2,TRBV24-1,TRBJ2-3,many,CATSDPSSGGTQYF,TGTGCCACCAGTGATCCATCTAGCGGGGGAACGCAGTATTTT
TRBD2,TRBV2,TRBJ2-7,once,CASTGRQGGEQYF,TGTGCCAGCACCGGGAGGCAGGGCGGCGAGCAGTACTTC
TRBD1,TRBV14,TRBJ1-2,once,CASSYRTGIYGYTF,TGTGCCAGCAGCTATCGGACAGGGATCTATGGCTACACCTTC
TRBD1,TRBV30,TRBJ1-2,many,CALDRGPHGYTF,TGTGCCTTGGACAGGGGGCCTCATGGCTACACCTTC
TRBD1,TRBV12-3/TRBV12-4,TRBJ2-7,once,CASSSGQARREQYF,TGTGCCAGCAGCTCGGGACAGGCCCGTAGAGAGCAGTACTTC
TRBD1,TRBV20-1,TRBJ2-7,.,CSATLPGQRVYEQYF,TGCAGTGCTACGCTTCCGGGACAGCGAGTCTACGAGCAGTACTTC
TRBD1,TRBV20-1,TRBJ1-4,many,CSASGGRGEKLFF,TGCAGTGCTTCAGGGGGCAGGGGTGAAAAACTGTTTTTT
TRBD2,TRBV19,TRBJ2-1,once,CASSMLRGRLDNEQFF,TGTGCCAGTAGTATGCTTCGCGGGAGATTAGACAATGAGCAGTTCTTC
TRBD2,TRBV29-1,TRBJ2-7,few,CSVRLAGYEQYF,TGCAGCGTTCGACTAGCGGGGTACGAGCAGTACTTC
TRBD1,TRBV6-1,TRBJ1-5,many,CASSEGASQPQHF,TGTGCCAGCTCCGAGGGGGCCAGTCAGCCCCAGCATTTT
TRBD1,TRBV7-2,TRBJ1-4,.,CASSLTGGDEKLFF,TGTGCCAGCAGCTTGACAGGGGGGGATGAAAAACTGTTTTTT
TRBD1,TRBV11-2,TRBJ1-6,many,CASTIGTDNSPLHF,TGTGCCAGCACCATCGGGACAGATAATTCACCCCTCCACTTT
TRBD1,TRBV15,TRBJ2-5,few,CATTSGQGSETQYF,TGTGCCACCACCTCGGGACAGGGTTCAGAGACCCAGTACTTC
TRBD1,TRBV6-5,TRBJ2-7,many,CASSTDRAYEQYF,TGTGCCAGCAGCACGGACAGGGCCTACGAGCAGTACTTC
.,TRBV4-1,TRBJ1-6,many,CASSQGQASPLHF,TGCGCCAGCAGCCAAGGACAGGCTTCACCCCTCCACTTT
.,TRBV5-1,TRBJ1-1,many,CASSLEEGVEAFF,TGCGCCAGCAGCCTGGAAGAGGGAGTTGAAGCTTTCTTT
.,TRBV7-3,TRBJ2-7,few,CASSPGRGYYEQYF,TGTGCCAGCAGCCCCGGACGGGGCTACTACGAGCAGTACTTC
TRBD1,TRBV20-1,TRBJ1-2,.,CSARQGDYGYTF,TGCAGTGCTAGACAGGGGGACTATGGCTACACCTTC
.,TRBV20-1,TRBJ2-7,.,CSAERDGYSYEQYF,TGCAGTGCCGAGAGAGACGGATACTCCTACGAGCAGTACTTC
TRBD1,TRBV30,TRBJ2-7,.,CAWSVFRGQFGEQYF,TGTGCCTGGAGTGTTTTCAGGGGGCAGTTCGGCGAGCAGTACTTC
.,TRBV19,TRBJ1-2,once,CASSIVGVDYGYTF,TGTGCCAGTAGTATAGTTGGGGTTGACTATGGCTACACCTTC
.,TRBV2,TRBJ1-4,many,CASSEEGINEKLFF,TGTGCCAGCAGTGAAGAAGGGATTAATGAAAAACTGTTTTTT
TRBD1,TRBV4-1,TRBJ2-7,many,CASSQRRGSYEQYF,TGCGCCAGCAGCCAACGCAGGGGGTCCTACGAGCAGTACTTC
.,TRBV9,TRBJ2-2,once,CASSVVEPGELFF,TGTGCCAGCAGCGTCGTTGAGCCCGGGGAGCTGTTTTTT